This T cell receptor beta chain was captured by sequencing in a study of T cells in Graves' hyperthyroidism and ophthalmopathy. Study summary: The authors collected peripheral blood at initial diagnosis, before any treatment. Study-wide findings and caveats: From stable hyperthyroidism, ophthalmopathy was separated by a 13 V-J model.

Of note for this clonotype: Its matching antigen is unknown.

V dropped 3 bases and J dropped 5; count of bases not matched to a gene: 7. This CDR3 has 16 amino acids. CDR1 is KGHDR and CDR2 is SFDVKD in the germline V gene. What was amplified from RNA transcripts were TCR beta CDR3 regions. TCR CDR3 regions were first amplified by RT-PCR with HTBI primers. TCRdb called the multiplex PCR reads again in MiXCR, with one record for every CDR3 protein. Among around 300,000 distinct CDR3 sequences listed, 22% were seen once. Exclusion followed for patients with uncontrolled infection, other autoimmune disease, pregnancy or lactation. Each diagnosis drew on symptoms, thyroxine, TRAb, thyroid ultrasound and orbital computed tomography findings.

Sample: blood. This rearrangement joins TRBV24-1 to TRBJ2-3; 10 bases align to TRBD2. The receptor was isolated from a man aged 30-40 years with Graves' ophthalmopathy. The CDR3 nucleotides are TGTGCCACCAGTGATCGGAGCGGGAGGGCCATAGATACGCAGTATTTT. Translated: CATSDRSGRAIDTQYF.